This TCR beta chain derives from a study of blood T cell repertoires in COVID-19. Study-wide background: Spain, Italy and the United States supplied samples that represented acute and convalescent COVID-19. T cells, B-cell-depleted T cells, or PBMCs provided the cDNA or gDNA that served as material.

Concerning this clone itself: Other DNA sequences in the same sample also yield this CDR3.

With 4 bases removed from V and 1 base from J, the gap between germline ends came to 7 bases. This CDR3 spans 13 amino acids. CDR1 is LNHDA, CDR2 SQIVND, per germline (reference sequence). Original analysis: Counts of nucleated cells, estimated from reference gene primer amplification, were obtained. Measured with immunoSEQ multiplex PCR; TCRdb has only the in-frame clones, and not every one. Clone size and the V and J calls come from that table; the DNA yielded D and trimming. The sample contains roughly 100,000 clones, 89% of which appear only once. The gene calls are TRBV19 and TRBJ1-1; no definite D call. The source of this sequence is a woman between 65 and 79 years old with acute or convalescent COVID-19. The sample consisted of peripheral blood. The chain's CDR3 is CASSNLRNTEAFF. The CDR3 DNA reads TGTGCCAGTAGTAACTTGAGGAACACTGAAGCTTTCTTT.